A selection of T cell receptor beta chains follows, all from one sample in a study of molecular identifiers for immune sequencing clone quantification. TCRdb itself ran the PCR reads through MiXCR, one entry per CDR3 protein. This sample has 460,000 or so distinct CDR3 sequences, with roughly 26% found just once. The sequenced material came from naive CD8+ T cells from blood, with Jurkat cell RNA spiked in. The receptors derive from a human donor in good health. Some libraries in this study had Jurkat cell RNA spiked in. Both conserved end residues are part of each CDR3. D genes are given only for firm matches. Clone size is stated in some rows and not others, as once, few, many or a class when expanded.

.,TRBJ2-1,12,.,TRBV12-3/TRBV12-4,TGTGCCAGCAGTTGGAAGAACGGTGAGCAGTTCTTC,CASSWKNGEQFF
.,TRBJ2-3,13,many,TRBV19,TGTGCCAGTAGTGTCATGGACACAGATACGCAGTATTTT,CASSVMDTDTQYF
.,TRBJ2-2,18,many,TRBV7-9,TGTGCCAGCAGGGCCGGGACCCCCGCCGCCGAACGCACCGGGGAGCTGTTTTTT,CASRAGTPAAERTGELFF
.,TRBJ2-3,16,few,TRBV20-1,TGCAGTGCTCGCTCCAGGCAACTCCTTCAATTAGATACGCAGTATTTT,CSARSRQLLQLDTQYF
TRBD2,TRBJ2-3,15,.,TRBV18,TGTGCCAGCTCACCACCAGCGGGGATCACAGATACGCAGTATTTT,CASSPPAGITDTQYF
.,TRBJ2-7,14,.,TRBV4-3,TGCGCCAGCAGCCCCTGGGGGGGCCCCGGCGAGCAGTACTTC,CASSPWGGPGEQYF
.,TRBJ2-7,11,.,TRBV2,TGTGCCAGCCGGACTCGTGAGGAGCAGTACTTC,CASRTREEQYF
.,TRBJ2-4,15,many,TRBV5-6,TGTGCCAGCAGCTCCCTCGTGGGTAGCGCAGACATTCAGTACTTC,CASSSLVGSADIQYF
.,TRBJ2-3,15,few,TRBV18,TGTGCCAGCTCAACCGAGGAGGGGCCCACAGATACGCAGTATTTT,CASSTEEGPTDTQYF
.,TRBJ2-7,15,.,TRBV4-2,TGTGCCAGCAGCCAAGATTTCCGGCCAGACTACGAGCAGTACTTC,CASSQDFRPDYEQYF
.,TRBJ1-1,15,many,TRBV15,TGTGCCACCAGCAGAGGGGCAGGGATTAACACTGAAGCTTTCTTT,CATSRGAGINTEAFF
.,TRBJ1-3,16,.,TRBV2,TGTGCCAGCAGTGAAGTTTCCGGAAGCTCTGGAAACACCATATATTTT,CASSEVSGSSGNTIYF
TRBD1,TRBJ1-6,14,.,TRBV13,TGTGCCAGCAGCTTGGACAGGGCAAATTCACCCCTCCACTTT,CASSLDRANSPLHF
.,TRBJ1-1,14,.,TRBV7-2,TGTGCCAGCAGCTCCCCATCAGGGCCCACTGAAGCTTTCTTT,CASSSPSGPTEAFF
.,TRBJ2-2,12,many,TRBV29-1,TGCAGCGTTGAGGAAGGAACCGGGGAGCTGTTTTTT,CSVEEGTGELFF
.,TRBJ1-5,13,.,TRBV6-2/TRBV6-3,TGTGCCACCAAAAATCATAGCAATCAGCCCCAGCATTTT,CATKNHSNQPQHF
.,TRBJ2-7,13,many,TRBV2,TGTGCCAGCAGTACCGGGGTCACCTACGAGCAGTACTTC,CASSTGVTYEQYF
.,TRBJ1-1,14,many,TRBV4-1,TGCGCCAGCAGCCAAGATATTCAGGGAACTGAAGCTTTCTTT,CASSQDIQGTEAFF
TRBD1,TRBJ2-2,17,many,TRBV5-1,TGCGCCAGCAGCTGGACCCCCAGGGGGCGCAGCACCGGGGAGCTGTTTTTT,CASSWTPRGRSTGELFF
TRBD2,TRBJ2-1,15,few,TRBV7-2,TGTGCCAGCAGCTACGGGTTAGCGGGAGTAGGGGAGCAGTTCTTC,CASSYGLAGVGEQFF
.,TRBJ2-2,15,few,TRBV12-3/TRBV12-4,TGTGCCAGCAGTTTATATGCCCCCTCCACCGGGGAGCTGTTTTTT,CASSLYAPSTGELFF
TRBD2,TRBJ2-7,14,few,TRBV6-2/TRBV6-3,TGTGCCAGCAGTTATGGCGGGAGCGGTTACGAGCAGTACTTC,CASSYGGSGYEQYF
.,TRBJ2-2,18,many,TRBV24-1,TGTGCCACCAGTGATTCCCCAGGACAGCCAACGAACACCGGGGAGCTGTTTTTT,CATSDSPGQPTNTGELFF
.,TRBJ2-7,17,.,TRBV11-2,TGTGCCAGCAGCTCAGGGACACCAAAAACACTTGCCTACGAGCAGTACTTC,CASSSGTPKTLAYEQYF
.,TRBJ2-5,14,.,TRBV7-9,TGTGCCAGCAGCCCCTCCCCGACCGACGAGACCCAGTACTTC,CASSPSPTDETQYF
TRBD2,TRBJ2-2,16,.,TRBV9,TGTGCCAGCAGCCAGCTGGCGGGGGGGCCCACCGGGGAGCTGTTTTTT,CASSQLAGGPTGELFF
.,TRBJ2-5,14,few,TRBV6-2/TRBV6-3,TGTGCCAGCAGCCAAAGAACAGGGTTGGAGACCCAGTACTTC,CASSQRTGLETQYF
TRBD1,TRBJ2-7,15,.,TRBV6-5,TGTGCCAGCAGTTATATGAGGGGGCAGTCCTACGAGCAGTACTTC,CASSYMRGQSYEQYF
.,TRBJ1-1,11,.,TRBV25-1,TGTGCCAGCAGCCTAGGTACTGACGCTTTCTTT,CASSLGTDAFF
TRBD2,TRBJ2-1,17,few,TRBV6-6,TGTGCCAGCAGTATCGGACTAGCGGGAGCTTCCTACAATGAGCAGTTCTTC,CASSIGLAGASYNEQFF
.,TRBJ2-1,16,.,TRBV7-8,TGTGCCAGCAGCTCAGATTCCGGCTCCTCCCGGAATGAGCAGTTCTTC,CASSSDSGSSRNEQFF
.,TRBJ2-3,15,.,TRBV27,TGTGCCAGCAGCTTGCTAGCGAGAATTGTAGATACGCAGTATTTT,CASSLLARIVDTQYF
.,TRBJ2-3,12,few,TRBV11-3,TGTGCCAGCAGCTCACACCCGGATACGCAGTATTTT,CASSSHPDTQYF
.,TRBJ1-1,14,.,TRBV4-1,TGCGCCAGCAGCCAGAACTCACCTAACACTGAAGCTTTCTTT,CASSQNSPNTEAFF
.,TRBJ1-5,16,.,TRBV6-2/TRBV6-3,TGTGCCAGCAATATTCCCGGGGACTCAAGGGATCAGCCCCAGCATTTT,CASNIPGDSRDQPQHF
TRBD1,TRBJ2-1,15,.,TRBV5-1,TGCGCCAGCAGCTTGTCCGGGACAGGGGTCGATGAGCAGTTCTTC,CASSLSGTGVDEQFF
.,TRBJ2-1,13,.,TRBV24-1,TGTGCCACCAGTGTCGGGAGAGGTTCTTTGCAGTTCTTC,CATSVGRGSLQFF
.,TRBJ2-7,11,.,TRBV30,TGTGTCTGGAGTGTTGGGGGTGAGCAGTACTTC,CVWSVGGEQYF
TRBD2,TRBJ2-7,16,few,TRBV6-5,TGTGCCAGCAGTCAATGGGGACCTAGCGGGCCCTACGAGCAGTACTTC,CASSQWGPSGPYEQYF
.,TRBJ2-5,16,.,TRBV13,TGTGCCAGCAGCGCCGGAGGCAGCGGAATACAAGCGCCCCAGTACTTC,CASSAGGSGIQAPQYF
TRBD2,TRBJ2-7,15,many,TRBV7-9,TGTGCCAGCAGCTCCGAGGGAGGGGCTAGCGGCGAGCAGTACTTC,CASSSEGGASGEQYF
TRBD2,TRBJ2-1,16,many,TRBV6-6,TGTGCCAGCAGTTACTCGACTAGCGGCCCCTGGGATGAGCAGTTCTTC,CASSYSTSGPWDEQFF
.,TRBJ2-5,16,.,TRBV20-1,TGCAGTGCTAGGATCGAGGGGACGGTGGGGAAAGAGACCCAGTACTTC,CSARIEGTVGKETQYF
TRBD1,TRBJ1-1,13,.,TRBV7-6,TGTGCCAGCGGCTTTGCAGGGGGGGCTGAAGCTTTCTTT,CASGFAGGAEAFF
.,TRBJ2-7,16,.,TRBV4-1,TGCGCCAGCAGCCAAGGTATCGGGGGTTTAGTCGACGAGCAGTACTTC,CASSQGIGGLVDEQYF
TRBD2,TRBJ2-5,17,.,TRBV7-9,TGTGCCAGCAGCTTAACGCCGGGACTAGCGGGAGGAGAGACCCAGTACTTC,CASSLTPGLAGGETQYF
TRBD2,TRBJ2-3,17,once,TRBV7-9,TGTGCCAGCAGCTTAGCTGGAGCGGGGGGTTTCCCCGATACGCAGTATTTT,CASSLAGAGGFPDTQYF
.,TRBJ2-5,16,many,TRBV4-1,TGCGCCAGCAGCCAAGGGGCTAGTTCTGGGCAAGAGACCCAGTACTTC,CASSQGASSGQETQYF
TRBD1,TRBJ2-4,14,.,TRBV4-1,TGCGCCAGCAGCCCAGATTCACAGGGACAGATTCAGTACTTC,CASSPDSQGQIQYF
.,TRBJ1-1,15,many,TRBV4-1,TGCGCCAGCAGCCAAGATCTTAGTGAAAACACTGAAGCTTTCTTT,CASSQDLSENTEAFF